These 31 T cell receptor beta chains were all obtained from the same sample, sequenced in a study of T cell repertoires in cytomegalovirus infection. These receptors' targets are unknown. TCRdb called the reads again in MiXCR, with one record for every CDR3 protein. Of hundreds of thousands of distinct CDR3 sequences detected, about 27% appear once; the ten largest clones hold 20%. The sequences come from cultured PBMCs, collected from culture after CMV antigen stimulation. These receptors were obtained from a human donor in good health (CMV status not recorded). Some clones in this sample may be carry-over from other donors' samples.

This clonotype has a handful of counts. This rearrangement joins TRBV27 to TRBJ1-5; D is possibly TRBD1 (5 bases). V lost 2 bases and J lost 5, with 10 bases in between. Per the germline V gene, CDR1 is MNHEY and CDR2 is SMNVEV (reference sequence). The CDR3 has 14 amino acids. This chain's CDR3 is CASSLGTNYQPQHF. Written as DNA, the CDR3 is TGTGCCAGCAGTTTAGGGACCAATTATCAGCCCCAGCATTTT.

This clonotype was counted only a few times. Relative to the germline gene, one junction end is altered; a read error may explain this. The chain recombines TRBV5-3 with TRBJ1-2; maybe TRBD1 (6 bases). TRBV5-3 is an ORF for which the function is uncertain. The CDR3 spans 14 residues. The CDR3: CASSLGGTPHGYTF. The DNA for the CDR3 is TGTGCCAGCAGCTTGGGGGGGACACCTCATGGCTACACCTTC.

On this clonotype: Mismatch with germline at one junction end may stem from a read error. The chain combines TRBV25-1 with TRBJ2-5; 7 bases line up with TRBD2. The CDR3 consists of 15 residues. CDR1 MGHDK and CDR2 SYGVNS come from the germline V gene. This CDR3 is CASSETGGPQETEYF. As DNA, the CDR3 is TGTGCCAGCAGTGAGACGGGAGGCCCCCAAGAGACCGAGTACTTC.

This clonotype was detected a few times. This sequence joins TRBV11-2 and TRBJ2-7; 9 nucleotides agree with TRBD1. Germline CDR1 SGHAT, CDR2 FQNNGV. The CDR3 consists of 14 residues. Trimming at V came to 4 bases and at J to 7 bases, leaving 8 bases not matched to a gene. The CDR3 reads CASSSQGAFLEQYF. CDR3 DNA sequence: TGTGCCAGCAGCTCACAGGGGGCGTTCCTGGAGCAGTACTTC.

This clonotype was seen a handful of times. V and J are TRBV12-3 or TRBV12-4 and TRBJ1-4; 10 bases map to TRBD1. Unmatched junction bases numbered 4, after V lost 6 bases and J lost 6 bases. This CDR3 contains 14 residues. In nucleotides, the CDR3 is TGTGCCAGCAGCGAGGGACAGGGGCATGAAAAACTGTTTTTT. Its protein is CASSEGQGHEKLFF.

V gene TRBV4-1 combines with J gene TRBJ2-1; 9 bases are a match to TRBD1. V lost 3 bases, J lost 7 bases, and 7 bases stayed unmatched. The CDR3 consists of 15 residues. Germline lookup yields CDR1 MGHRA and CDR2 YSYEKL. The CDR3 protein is CASSQNRGRGNEQFF. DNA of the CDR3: TGCGCCAGCAGCCAGAACAGGGGGCGCGGGAATGAGCAGTTCTTC.

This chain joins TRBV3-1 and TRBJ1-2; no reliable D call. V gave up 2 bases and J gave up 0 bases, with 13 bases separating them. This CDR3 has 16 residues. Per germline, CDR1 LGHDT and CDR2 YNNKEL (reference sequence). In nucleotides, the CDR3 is TGTGCCAGCAGCCAAATAGGCCGTCTAGCTAACTATGGCTACACCTTC. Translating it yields CASSQIGRLANYGYTF.

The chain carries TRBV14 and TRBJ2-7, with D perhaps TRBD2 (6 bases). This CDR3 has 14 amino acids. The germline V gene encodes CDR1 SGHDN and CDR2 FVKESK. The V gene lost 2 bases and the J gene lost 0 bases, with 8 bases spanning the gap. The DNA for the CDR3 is TGTGCCAGCAGCCAACGGAGGGGCTCCTACGAGCAGTACTTC. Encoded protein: CASSQRRGSYEQYF.

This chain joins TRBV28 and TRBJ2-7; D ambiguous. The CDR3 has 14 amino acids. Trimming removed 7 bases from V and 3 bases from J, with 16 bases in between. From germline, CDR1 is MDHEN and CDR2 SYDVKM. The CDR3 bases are TGTGCCAGCACCCCAGGTCCGCTAGGCTACGAGCAGTACTTC. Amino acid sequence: CASTPGPLGYEQYF. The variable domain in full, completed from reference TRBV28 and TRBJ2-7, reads DVKVTQSSRYLVKRTGEKVFLECVQDMDHENMFWYRQDPGLGLRLIYFSYDVKMKEKGDIPEGYSVSREKKERFSLILESASTNQTSMYLCASTPGPLGYEQYFGPGTRLTVT.

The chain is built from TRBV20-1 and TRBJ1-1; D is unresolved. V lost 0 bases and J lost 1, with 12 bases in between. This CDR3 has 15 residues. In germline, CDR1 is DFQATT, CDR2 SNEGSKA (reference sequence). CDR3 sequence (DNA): TGCAGTGCTAGAGATGCCCTAACGGGGAACACTGAAGCTTTCTTT. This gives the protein CSARDALTGNTEAFF.

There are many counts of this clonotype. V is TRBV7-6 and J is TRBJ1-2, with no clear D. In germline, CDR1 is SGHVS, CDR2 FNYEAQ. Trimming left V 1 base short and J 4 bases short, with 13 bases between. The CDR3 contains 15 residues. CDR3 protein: CASSLGSAGTYGYTF. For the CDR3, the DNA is TGTGCCAGCAGCTTAGGTAGCGCGGGAACCTATGGCTACACCTTC. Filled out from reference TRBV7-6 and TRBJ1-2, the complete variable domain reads GAGVSQSPRYKVTKRGQDVALRCDPISGHVSLYWYRQALGQGPEFLTYFNYEAQQDKSGLPNDRFSAERPEGSISTLTIQRTEQRDSAMYRCASSLGSAGTYGYTFGSGTRLTVV.

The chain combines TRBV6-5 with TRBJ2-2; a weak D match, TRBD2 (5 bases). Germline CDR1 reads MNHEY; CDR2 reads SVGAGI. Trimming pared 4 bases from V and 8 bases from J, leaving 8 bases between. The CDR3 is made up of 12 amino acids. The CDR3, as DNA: TGTGCCAGCAGTTCCGGGATTGGGGAGCTGTTTTTT. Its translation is CASSSGIGELFF.

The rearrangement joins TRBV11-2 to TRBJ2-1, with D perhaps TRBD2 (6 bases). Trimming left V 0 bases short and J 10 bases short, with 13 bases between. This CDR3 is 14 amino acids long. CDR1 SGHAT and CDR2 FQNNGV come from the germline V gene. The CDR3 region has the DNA TGTGCCAGCAGCTTAGACCTCGGGGGAGGAGAGCAGTTCTTC. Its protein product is CASSLDLGGGEQFF. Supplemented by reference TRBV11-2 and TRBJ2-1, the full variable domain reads EAGVAQSPRYKIIEKRQSVAFWCNPISGHATLYWYQQILGQGPKLLIQFQNNGVVDDSQLPKDRFSAERLKGVDSTLKIQPAKLEDSAVYLCASSLDLGGGEQFFGPGTRLTVL.

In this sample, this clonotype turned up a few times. The CDR3 sequence is CASSVDAGDTQYF. CDR3 coding DNA: TGTGCCAGCAGCGTAGACGCGGGGGATACGCAGTATTTT. V and J are TRBV9 and TRBJ2-3; maybe TRBD2 (6 bases). Trimming removed 0 bases at V and 6 bases at J, with 8 bases between. From germline, CDR1 is SGDLS and CDR2 YYNGEE. The CDR3 sequence is 13 residues long.

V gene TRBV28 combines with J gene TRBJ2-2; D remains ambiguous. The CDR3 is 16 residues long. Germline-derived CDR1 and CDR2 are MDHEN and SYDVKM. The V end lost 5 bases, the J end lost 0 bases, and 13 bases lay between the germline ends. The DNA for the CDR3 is TGTGCCAGCAGTCCAGGCGGCGCTCCGAACACCGGGGAGCTGTTTTTT. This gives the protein CASSPGGAPNTGELFF.

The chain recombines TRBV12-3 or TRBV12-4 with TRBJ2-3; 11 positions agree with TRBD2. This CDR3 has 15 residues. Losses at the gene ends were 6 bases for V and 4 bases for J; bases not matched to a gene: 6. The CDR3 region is CASSLGTSGSDTQYF. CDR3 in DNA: TGTGCCAGCAGCCTGGGGACTAGCGGCTCAGATACGCAGTATTTT.

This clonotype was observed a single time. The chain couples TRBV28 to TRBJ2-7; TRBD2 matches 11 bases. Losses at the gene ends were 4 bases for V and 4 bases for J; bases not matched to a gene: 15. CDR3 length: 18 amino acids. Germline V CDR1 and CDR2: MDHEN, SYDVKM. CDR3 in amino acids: CASSWRLALAGVGYEQYF. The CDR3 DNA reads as TGTGCCAGCAGTTGGCGTTTGGCACTAGCGGGAGTGGGGTACGAGCAGTACTTC.

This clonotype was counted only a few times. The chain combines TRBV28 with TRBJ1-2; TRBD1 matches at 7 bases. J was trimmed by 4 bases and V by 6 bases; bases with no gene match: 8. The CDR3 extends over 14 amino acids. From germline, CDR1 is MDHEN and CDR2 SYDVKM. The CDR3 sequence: CASSHRDSFYGYTF. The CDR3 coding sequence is TGTGCCAGCAGCCACCGGGACAGTTTCTATGGCTACACCTTC.

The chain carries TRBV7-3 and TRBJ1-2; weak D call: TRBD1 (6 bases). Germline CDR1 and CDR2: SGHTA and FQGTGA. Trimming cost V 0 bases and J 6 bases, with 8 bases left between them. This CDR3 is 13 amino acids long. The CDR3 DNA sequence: TGTGCCAGCAGCTTAACGGGGGCGGATGGCTACACCTTC. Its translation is CASSLTGADGYTF.

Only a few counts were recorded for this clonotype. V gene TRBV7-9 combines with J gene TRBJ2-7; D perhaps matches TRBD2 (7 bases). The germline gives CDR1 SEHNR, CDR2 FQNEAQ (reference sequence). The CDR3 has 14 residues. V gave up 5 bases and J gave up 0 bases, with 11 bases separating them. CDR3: CASSPGGDSYEQYF. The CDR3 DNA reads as TGTGCCAGCAGCCCGGGGGGCGACTCCTACGAGCAGTACTTC.

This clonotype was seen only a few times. CDR3 region: CAAISGTPRWTEAFF. The CDR3 coding sequence is TGTGCCGCGATTTCGGGGACTCCTCGATGGACTGAAGCTTTCTTT. The gene calls are TRBV19 and TRBJ1-1; D is possibly TRBD1 (5 bases). This CDR3 contains 15 residues. V lost 11 bases and J lost 5, with 24 bases in between. Looked up from germline, CDR1 is LNHDA and CDR2 is SQIVND (reference sequence).

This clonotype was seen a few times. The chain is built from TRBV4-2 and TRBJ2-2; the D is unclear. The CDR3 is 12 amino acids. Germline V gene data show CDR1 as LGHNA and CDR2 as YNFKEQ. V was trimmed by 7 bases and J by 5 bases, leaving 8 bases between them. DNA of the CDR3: TGTGCCAGCACGCCTGGGACCGGGGAGCTGTTTTTT. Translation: CASTPGTGELFF.

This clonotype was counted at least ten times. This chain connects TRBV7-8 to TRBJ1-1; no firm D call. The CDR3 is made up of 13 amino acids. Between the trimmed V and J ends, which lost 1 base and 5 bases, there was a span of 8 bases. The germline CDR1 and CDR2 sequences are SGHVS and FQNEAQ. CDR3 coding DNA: TGTGCCAGCAGCTTAGTCGGGGTAACTGAAGCTTTCTTT. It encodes CASSLVGVTEAFF.

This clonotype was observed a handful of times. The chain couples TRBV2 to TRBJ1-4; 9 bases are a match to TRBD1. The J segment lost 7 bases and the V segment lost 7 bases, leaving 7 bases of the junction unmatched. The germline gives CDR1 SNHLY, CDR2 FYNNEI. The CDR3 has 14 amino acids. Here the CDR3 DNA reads TGTGCCAGCACTCTACAGGGGGCGGGTGAAAAACTGTTTTTT. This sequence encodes CASTLQGAGEKLFF.

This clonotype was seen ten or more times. The CDR3 nucleotides read TGTGCCAGCAGCCTAGACTCCCCCTCGAGCAATCAGCCCCAGCATTTT. The encoded protein is CASSLDSPSSNQPQHF. The chain employs TRBV7-8 and TRBJ1-5; no clear D gene. In germline, CDR1 is SGHVS, CDR2 FQNEAQ. V was pared by 5 bases and J by 1 base, with 15 bases between. This CDR3 spans 16 amino acids.

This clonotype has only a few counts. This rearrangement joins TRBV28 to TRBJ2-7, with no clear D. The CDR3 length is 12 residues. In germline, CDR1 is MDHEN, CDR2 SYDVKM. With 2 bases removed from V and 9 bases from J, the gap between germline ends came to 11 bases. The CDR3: CASSLSKEGQYF. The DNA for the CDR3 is TGTGCCAGCAGTTTAAGTAAAGAAGGGCAGTACTTC.

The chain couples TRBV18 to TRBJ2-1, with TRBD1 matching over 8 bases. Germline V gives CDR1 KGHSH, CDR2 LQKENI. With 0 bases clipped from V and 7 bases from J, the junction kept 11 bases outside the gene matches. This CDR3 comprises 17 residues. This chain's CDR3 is CASSPPGLPGGLNEQFF. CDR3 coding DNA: TGTGCCAGCTCACCACCGGGACTGCCAGGGGGCTTGAATGAGCAGTTCTTC.

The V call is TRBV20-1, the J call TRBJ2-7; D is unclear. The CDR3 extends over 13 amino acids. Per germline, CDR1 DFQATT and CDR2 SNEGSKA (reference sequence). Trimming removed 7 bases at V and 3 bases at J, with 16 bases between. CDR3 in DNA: TGCAGTGGACGGAAGTTCCCCCTCTACGAGCAGTACTTC. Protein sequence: CSGRKFPLYEQYF.

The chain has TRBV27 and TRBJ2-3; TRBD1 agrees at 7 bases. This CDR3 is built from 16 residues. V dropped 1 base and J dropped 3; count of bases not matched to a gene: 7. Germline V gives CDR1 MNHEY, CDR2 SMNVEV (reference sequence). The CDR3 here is CASSLYETGTTDTQYF. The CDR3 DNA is TGTGCCAGCAGTTTATACGAGACAGGGACGACAGATACGCAGTATTTT.

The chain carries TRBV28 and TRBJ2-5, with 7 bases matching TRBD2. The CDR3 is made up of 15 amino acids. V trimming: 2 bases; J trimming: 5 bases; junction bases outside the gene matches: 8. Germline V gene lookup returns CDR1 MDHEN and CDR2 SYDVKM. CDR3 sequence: CASSLGGRALETQYF. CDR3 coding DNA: TGTGCCAGCAGTTTAGGTGGGAGGGCCTTGGAGACCCAGTACTTC.

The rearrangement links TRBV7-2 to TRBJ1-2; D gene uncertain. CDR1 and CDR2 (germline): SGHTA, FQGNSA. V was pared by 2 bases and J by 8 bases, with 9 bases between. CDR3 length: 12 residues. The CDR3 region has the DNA TGTGCCAGCAGCTTAATCGGGGTCGGCTACACCTTC. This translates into CASSLIGVGYTF.